The next 29 T cell receptor beta chains were all read from a single sample in a study of OX40 agonist ivuxolimab in advanced cancers. The repertoire was sequenced with immunoSEQ multiplex PCR; TCRdb's copy has only in-frame clones and lacks some. This sample carries 30,000 to 40,000 clones, around 90% of them seen once, and the ten largest clones take 9.1%. The sequences come from CD4+ or CD8+ T cells sorted from blood, collected in a trial of the OX40 agonist ivuxolimab. The receptors were gathered from an adult with an advanced solid tumor such as melanoma, head and neck, liver or kidney cancer.

V is TRBV18 and J is TRBJ2-7; weak D call: TRBD1 (7 bases). Between the trimmed V and J ends, which lost 5 bases and 2 bases, there was a span of 16 bases. There are 15 residues in the CDR3. Germline V CDR1 and CDR2: KGHSH, LQKENI. Written as DNA, the CDR3 is TGTGCCAGCTCATCAGGAGGGGGCGTCCCCTACGAGCAGTACTTC. This codes for CASSSGGGVPYEQYF. The whole variable domain, remainder taken from reference TRBV18 and TRBJ2-7, is NAGVMQNPRHLVRRRGQEARLRCSPMKGHSHVYWYRQLPEEGLKFMVYLQKENIIDESGMPKERFSAEFPKEGPSILRIQQVVRGDSAAYFCASSSGGGVPYEQYFGPGTRLTVT.

The J gene is TRBJ1-2, the V gene TRBV28, with D unresolved. V lost 10 bases, J lost 2 bases, and 17 bases lay in between. This CDR3 has 14 amino acids. Germline loops: CDR1 MDHEN, CDR2 SYDVKM. The CDR3, as DNA: TGTGCCACTAACCCGGGAACGGCGAACTATGGCTACACCTTC. Its protein product is CATNPGTANYGYTF.

The V call is TRBV27, the J call TRBJ1-5, with D unresolved. The CDR3 length is 15 residues. Trimming stripped 2 bases from V and 0 bases from J, with 8 bases between. CDR1 is MNHEY, CDR2 SMNVEV, per germline (reference sequence). CDR3 sequence reads: CASSLLRNSNQPQHF. CDR3 nucleotides: TGTGCCAGCAGTTTACTGCGAAATAGCAATCAGCCCCAGCATTTT.

The J gene is TRBJ2-7, the V gene TRBV21-1; no check of the table's D call, TRBD1, against the DNA was made. TRBV21-1 represents a pseudogene. The CDR3 length is 15 residues. The CDR3 spells CASSKARDSRSEQYF. The CDR3 DNA reads TGTGCCAGCAGCAAAGCTCGGGACAGCCGATCCGAGCAGTACTTC.

This sequence joins TRBV5-1 and TRBJ1-1; D uncertain. Trimming cost V 7 bases and J 3 bases, with 16 bases left between them. Germline CDR1 is SGHRS and CDR2 is YFSETQ. The CDR3 contains 14 residues. Here the CDR3 DNA reads TGCGCCAGCGGCCTGGGAGTCGGTCACACTGAAGCTTTCTTT. This sequence encodes CASGLGVGHTEAFF. Supplemented by reference TRBV5-1 and TRBJ1-1, the full variable domain reads KAGVTQTPRYLIKTRGQQVTLSCSPISGHRSVSWYQQTPGQGLQFLFEYFSETQRNKGNFPGRFSGRQFSNSRSEMNVSTLELGDSALYLCASGLGVGHTEAFFGQGTRLTVV.

This clone was seen a few times. V usage is TRBV5-1 and J usage is TRBJ2-7; a possible D gene is TRBD2 (7 bases). V was cut by 0 bases and J by 4 bases, with 20 bases left in between. The V gene's germline CDR1 is SGHRS and CDR2 YFSETQ. This CDR3 contains 17 residues. As DNA, the CDR3 is TGCGCCAGCAGCTTGGGGCCTAGCGGAGGGGGGCAATACGAGCAGTACTTC. Its protein is CASSLGPSGGGQYEQYF.

The sample holds a few counts of this clone. The V call is TRBV5-1, the J call TRBJ1-2; no firm D call. The CDR3 consists of 13 residues. The V end was cut by 0 bases, the J end by 7 bases, with 10 bases between. CDR1 and CDR2 (germline): SGHRS, YFSETQ. CDR3 sequence (DNA): TGCGCCAGCAGCTTGGAGCAGCATTCTGGCTACACCTTC. Protein: CASSLEQHSGYTF.

The J gene is TRBJ1-5, the V gene TRBV28; no reliable D call. The CDR3 is 13 residues long. Germline V gene sequence: CDR1 MDHEN, CDR2 SYDVKM. Trimming removed 5 bases at V and 5 bases at J, with 10 bases between. The CDR3 coding sequence is TGTGCCAGCAGTCAGAGAGGGTATCAGCCCCAGCATTTT. This gives the protein CASSQRGYQPQHF. The variable domain in full, with the rest retrieved from reference TRBV28 and TRBJ1-5, is DVKVTQSSRYLVKRTGEKVFLECVQDMDHENMFWYRQDPGLGLRLIYFSYDVKMKEKGDIPEGYSVSREKKERFSLILESASTNQTSMYLCASSQRGYQPQHFGDGTRLSIL.

This clone was detected once. This chain uses TRBV28 with TRBJ1-5; unclear D gene. This CDR3 spans 13 amino acids. Trimming cost V 7 bases and J 5 bases, with 12 bases left between them. Germline assignment: CDR1 MDHEN and CDR2 SYDVKM. CDR3 DNA: TGTGCCAGCACCCTCGGTAGGGATCAGCCCCAGCATTTT. This encodes CASTLGRDQPQHF.

V is TRBV4-3 and J is TRBJ1-2; 7 nucleotides agree with TRBD1. There are 15 residues in the CDR3. The V and J ends lost 2 bases and 2 bases, in that order; junction bases with no gene match: 5. CDR1 LGHNA and CDR2 YSLEER come from the germline V gene. The CDR3 region is CASSQPGQMNYGYTF. Written as DNA, the CDR3 is TGCGCCAGCAGCCAACCGGGACAGATGAACTATGGCTACACCTTC.

The chain has TRBV5-8 and TRBJ1-2; a possible D gene is TRBD1 (5 bases). This CDR3 has 11 residues. Trimming removed 7 bases from V and 3 bases from J, with 7 bases in between. Per germline, CDR1 SGHTS and CDR2 YDEGEE. The CDR3 region is CASHRHYGYTF. CDR3 bases: TGTGCCAGCCACAGGCACTATGGCTACACCTTC.

This clone has a single count. J is TRBJ2-7 and V is TRBV29-1; TRBD2 is a possible D gene (7 bases). The CDR3 spans 14 residues. Trimming pared 6 bases from V and 2 bases from J, leaving 17 bases between. Germline CDR1 is SQVTM and CDR2 is ANQGSEA. The CDR3 here is CSVALGGHPYEQYF. The CDR3 DNA reads TGCAGCGTCGCCCTGGGGGGGCATCCCTACGAGCAGTACTTC.

The chain carries TRBV2 and TRBJ1-1, with unresolved D. CDR1 is SNHLY, CDR2 FYNNEI, per germline. Trimming took off 0 bases at V and 4 bases at J, with 6 bases between the two ends. The CDR3 length is 13 residues. Here the CDR3 reads CASSEAAITEAFF. Here the CDR3 DNA reads TGTGCCAGCAGTGAAGCAGCCATCACTGAAGCTTTCTTT.

The chain uses TRBV5-1 and TRBJ2-3; 7 bases are shared with TRBD2. The CDR3 length is 16 residues. V lost 2 bases and J lost 0; bases outside the gene matches: 6. The germline V gene has CDR1 SGHRS and CDR2 YFSETQ. The CDR3 here is CASSLGAGFSTDTQYF. In DNA form, the CDR3 reads TGCGCCAGCAGCTTAGGAGCGGGATTTAGCACAGATACGCAGTATTTT.

This clone was picked up a small number of times. The chain carries TRBV5-1 and TRBJ1-2; D not resolved. CDR1 is SGHRS, CDR2 YFSETQ, per germline. Trimming took off 5 bases at V and 3 bases at J, with 14 bases between the two ends. CDR3 length equals 14 residues. The CDR3 region has the DNA TGCGCCAGCAGAGCTTCGGGTACGGACTATGGCTACACCTTC. Translation gives CASRASGTDYGYTF.

V is TRBV12-5 and J is TRBJ2-3; 13 positions match TRBD2. Germline loops: CDR1 LGHNT, CDR2 FRNRAP. J lost 6 bases, V lost 6 bases, and 6 bases had no gene match. The CDR3 runs 15 residues. The DNA of the CDR3 is TGTGCTAGTGGCCTCGGACTAGCGGGAGTGGATACGCAGTATTTT. This gives the protein CASGLGLAGVDTQYF.

This chain links TRBV5-1 with TRBJ2-7; 7 nucleotides align to TRBD1. From germline, CDR1 is SGHRS and CDR2 YFSETQ. The length of the CDR3 is 14 residues. With V trimmed by 5 bases and J by 0 bases, 5 bases remained unmatched. The CDR3 DNA reads as TGCGCCAGCAGTGGACAGGACGACTCCTACGAGCAGTACTTC. It yields the protein CASSGQDDSYEQYF.

This clone occurred once. The chain employs TRBV28 and TRBJ2-7; no reliable D call. Germline CDR1 is MDHEN and CDR2 is SYDVKM. The CDR3 totals 11 residues. V was cut by 3 bases and J by 9 bases, with 9 bases left in between. The CDR3 region is CASSFGRGQYF. The CDR3 DNA sequence: TGTGCCAGCAGTTTTGGGCGAGGGCAGTACTTC.

J is TRBJ1-2 and V is TRBV19; tentative D call: TRBD1 (6 bases). V was pared by 4 bases and J by 2 bases, with 14 bases between. The CDR3 totals 15 residues. Germline CDR1 and CDR2: LNHDA and SQIVND (reference sequence). The CDR3 region is CASSKKAGDNYGYTF. The DNA of the CDR3 is TGTGCCAGTAGTAAAAAAGCAGGGGACAACTATGGCTACACCTTC.

This chain links TRBV11-2 with TRBJ2-3; D perhaps matches TRBD2 (6 bases). The V gene's germline CDR1 is SGHAT and CDR2 FQNNGV. With 5 bases removed from V and 0 bases from J, the gap between germline ends came to 15 bases. The CDR3 is made up of 16 amino acids. This CDR3 is CASSTQMGGSTDTQYF. The CDR3 coding sequence is TGTGCCAGCAGCACCCAGATGGGGGGTAGCACAGATACGCAGTATTTT.

The chain employs TRBV5-1 and TRBJ2-1; the match to TRBD2 covers 10 bases. Per the germline V gene, CDR1 is SGHRS and CDR2 is YFSETQ. V was pared by 3 bases and J by 5 bases, with 5 bases of the junction left unmatched. CDR3 size: 15 residues. The DNA for the CDR3 is TGCGCCAGCAGCTCGACCGGGACTAGCGACAATGAGCAGTTCTTC. Its translation is CASSSTGTSDNEQFF.

This sequence joins TRBV11-3 and TRBJ1-2; a weak D match, TRBD1 (6 bases). V was pared by 2 bases and J by 4 bases, with 14 bases between. Germline assignment: CDR1 SGHNT and CDR2 YENEEA. This CDR3 region has 15 residues. In DNA, the CDR3 is TGTGCCAGCAGCTTACAGGGGTCGAGTCCCTATGGCTACACCTTC. Encoded protein: CASSLQGSSPYGYTF.

The chain links TRBV7-2 to TRBJ1-2; D might be TRBD1 (6 bases). Deletions cut 5 bases from V and 2 bases from J, with 9 bases between. CDR1 SGHTA and CDR2 FQGNSA come from the germline V gene. The CDR3 spans 13 residues. The chain's CDR3 is CASSPTGNYGYTF. The CDR3 coding sequence is TGTGCCAGCAGCCCCACAGGGAACTATGGCTACACCTTC.

This clone was recorded only once. The chain joins TRBV2 to TRBJ2-7, with TRBD2 matching 8 bases. The CDR3 extends over 15 amino acids. J was trimmed by 5 bases and V by 3 bases; bases with no gene match: 9. CDR1 is SNHLY and CDR2 is FYNNEI in the germline V gene. CDR3 in amino acids: CASSDSSSGRNEQYF. Here the CDR3 DNA reads TGTGCCAGCAGTGATTCCTCAAGCGGGAGAAACGAGCAGTACTTC.

This clone has a handful of counts. The rearrangement uses TRBV5-6 and TRBJ1-4, with TRBD1 as a possible D gene (6 bases). In germline, CDR1 is SGHDT, CDR2 YYEEEE. CDR3 length: 12 amino acids. Trimming took 4 bases from V and 13 from J, leaving 14 bases between them. In DNA form, the CDR3 reads TGTGCCAGCAGCATACAAAAGGGGGGACTGTTTTTT. Its translation is CASSIQKGGLFF.

V usage is TRBV7-9 and J usage is TRBJ2-7; D is unresolved. Germline V gene sequence: CDR1 SEHNR, CDR2 FQNEAQ (reference sequence). The CDR3 length is 11 residues. V lost 2 bases, J lost 6 bases, and 5 bases lay in between. The CDR3 coding sequence is TGTGCCAGCAGCTTAACTCTCGAGCAGTACTTC. Translated, it gives CASSLTLEQYF.

The V gene is TRBV5-1, the J gene TRBJ2-7; TRBD2 agrees at 12 bases. CDR1 and CDR2 from the germline V gene are SGHRS and YFSETQ. This CDR3 has 15 residues. After removal of 4 bases from V and 0 bases from J, the junction contained 2 bases not matched to a gene. The CDR3 sequence: CASSTGLAGSYEQYF. The CDR3 DNA sequence: TGCGCCAGCAGCACGGGACTAGCGGGCTCCTACGAGCAGTACTTC.

V is TRBV15 and J is TRBJ2-7, with D unresolved. The CDR3 is 12 residues long. V dropped 0 bases and J dropped 6 bases, with 6 bases sitting between them. Per the germline V gene, CDR1 is LNHNV and CDR2 is YYDKDF (reference sequence). In DNA, the CDR3 is TGTGCCACCAGCAGAGATAAGCCCGAGCAGTACTTC. As protein: CATSRDKPEQYF.

V gene TRBV14 combines with J gene TRBJ1-2; D gene ambiguous. This CDR3 is built from 13 residues. Germline CDR1 reads SGHDN; CDR2 reads FVKESK. V was pared by 0 bases and J by 4 bases, with 6 bases between. CDR3 DNA sequence: TGTGCCAGCAGCCAAGATTTTGTCTATGGCTACACCTTC. Translation gives CASSQDFVYGYTF.